The T cell receptor (beta chain) under discussion was sequenced for a study of Graves' ophthalmopathy and Graves' hyperthyroidism. Study-level points and caveats: The model's ophthalmopathy progression predictions had more than 55% sensitivity and 72.22% specificity.

Germline CDR1 reads MNHNS; CDR2 reads SASEGT. The CDR3 is made up of 15 amino acids. Trimming at V came to 1 base and at J to 9 bases, leaving 6 bases not matched to a gene. This clonotype was seen repeatedly, ten times or more. What it recognizes is unknown. As the template, RNA transcripts were used to amplify TCR beta CDR3 regions. The authors performed first-round RT-PCR with HTBI primers and then a second-round multiplex PCR. A single record per CDR3 protein comes from TCRdb applying MiXCR to the multiplex PCR reads. This sample has hundreds of thousands of distinct CDR3 sequences; about two fifths occur once, and the top ten carry more than 2.5%.

This rearrangement joins TRBV6-1 to TRBJ1-6; 7 nucleotides agree with TRBD1. The specimen was peripheral blood. The origin of this receptor is an adult man with Graves' ophthalmopathy. In DNA, the CDR3 is TGTGCCAGCAGTGAAGGCCCACAGGGGAGTTCACCCCTCCACTTT. This translates into CASSEGPQGSSPLHF.